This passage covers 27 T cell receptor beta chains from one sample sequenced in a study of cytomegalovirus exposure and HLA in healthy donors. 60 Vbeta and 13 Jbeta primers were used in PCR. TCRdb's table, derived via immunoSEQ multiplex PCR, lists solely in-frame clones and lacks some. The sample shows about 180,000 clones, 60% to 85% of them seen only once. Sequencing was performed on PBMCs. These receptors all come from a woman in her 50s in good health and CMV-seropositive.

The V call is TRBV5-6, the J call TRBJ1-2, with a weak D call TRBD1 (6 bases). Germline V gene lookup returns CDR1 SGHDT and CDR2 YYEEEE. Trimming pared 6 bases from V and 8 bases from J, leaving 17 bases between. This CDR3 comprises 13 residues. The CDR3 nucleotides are TGTGCCAGCACCGTCGTGGGGGCGAGGGGCTACACCTTC. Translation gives CASTVVGARGYTF. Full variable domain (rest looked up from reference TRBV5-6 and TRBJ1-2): DAGVTQSPTHLIKTRGQQVTLRCSPKSGHDTVSWYQQALGQGPQFIFQYYEEEERQRGNFPDRFSGHQFPNYSSELNVNALLLGDSALYLCASTVVGARGYTFGSGTRLTVV.

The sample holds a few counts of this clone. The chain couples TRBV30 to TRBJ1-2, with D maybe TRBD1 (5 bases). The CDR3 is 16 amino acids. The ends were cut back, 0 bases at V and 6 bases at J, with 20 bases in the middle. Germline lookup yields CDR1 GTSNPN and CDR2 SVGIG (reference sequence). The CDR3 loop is CAWSVVLGGRSNGYTF. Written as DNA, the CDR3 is TGTGCCTGGAGTGTAGTATTGGGGGGGAGGTCGAATGGCTACACCTTC.

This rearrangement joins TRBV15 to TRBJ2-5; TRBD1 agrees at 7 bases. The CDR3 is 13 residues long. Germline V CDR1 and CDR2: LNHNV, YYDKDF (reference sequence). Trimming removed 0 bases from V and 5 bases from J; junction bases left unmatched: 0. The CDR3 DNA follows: TGTGCCACCAGCAGAGACAGGGGGGAGACCCAGTACTTC. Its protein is CATSRDRGETQYF. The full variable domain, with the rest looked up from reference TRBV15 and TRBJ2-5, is DAMVIQNPRYQVTQFGKPVTLSCSQTLNHNVMYWYQQKSSQAPKLLFHYYDKDFNNEADTPDNFQSRRPNTSFCFLDIRSPGLGDTAMYLCATSRDRGETQYFGPGTRLLVL.

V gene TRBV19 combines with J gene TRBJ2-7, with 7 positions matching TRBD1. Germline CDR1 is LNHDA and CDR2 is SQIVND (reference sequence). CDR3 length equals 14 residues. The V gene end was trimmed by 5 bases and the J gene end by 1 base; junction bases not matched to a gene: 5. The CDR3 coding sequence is TGTGCCAGTAGTTCCCGACAGGGTTCCTACGAGCAGTACTTC. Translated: CASSSRQGSYEQYF.

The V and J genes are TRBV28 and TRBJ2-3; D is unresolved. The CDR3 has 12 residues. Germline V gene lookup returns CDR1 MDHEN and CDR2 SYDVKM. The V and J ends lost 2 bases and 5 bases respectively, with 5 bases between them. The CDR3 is CASSLVGDTQYF. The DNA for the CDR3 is TGTGCCAGCAGTTTAGTCGGAGATACGCAGTATTTT.

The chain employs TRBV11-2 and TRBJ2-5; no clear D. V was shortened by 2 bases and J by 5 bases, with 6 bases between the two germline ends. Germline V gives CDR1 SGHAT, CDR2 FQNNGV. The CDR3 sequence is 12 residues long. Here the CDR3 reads CASSLIQETQYF. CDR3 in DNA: TGTGCCAGCAGCTTAATTCAGGAGACCCAGTACTTC. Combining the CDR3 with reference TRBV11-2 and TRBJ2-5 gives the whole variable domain EAGVAQSPRYKIIEKRQSVAFWCNPISGHATLYWYQQILGQGPKLLIQFQNNGVVDDSQLPKDRFSAERLKGVDSTLKIQPAKLEDSAVYLCASSLIQETQYFGPGTRLLVL.

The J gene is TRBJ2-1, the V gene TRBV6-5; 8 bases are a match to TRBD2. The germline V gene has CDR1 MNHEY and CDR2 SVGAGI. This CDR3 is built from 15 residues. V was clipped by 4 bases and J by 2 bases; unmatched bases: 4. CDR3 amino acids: CASSFSGSTYNEQFF. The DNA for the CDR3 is TGTGCCAGCAGTTTCAGCGGGAGTACCTACAATGAGCAGTTCTTC.

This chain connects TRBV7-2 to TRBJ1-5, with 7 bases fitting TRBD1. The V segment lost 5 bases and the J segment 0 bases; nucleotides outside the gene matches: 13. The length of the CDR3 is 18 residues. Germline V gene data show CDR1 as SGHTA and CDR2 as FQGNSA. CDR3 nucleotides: TGTGCCAGCAGCCTGGAACAGGGGCCCGTTGATAGCAATCAGCCCCAGCATTTT. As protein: CASSLEQGPVDSNQPQHF.

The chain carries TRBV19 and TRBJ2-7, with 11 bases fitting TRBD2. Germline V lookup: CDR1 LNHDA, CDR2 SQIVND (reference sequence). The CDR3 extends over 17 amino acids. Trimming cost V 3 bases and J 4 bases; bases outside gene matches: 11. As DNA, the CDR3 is TGTGCCAGTAGTATTCATCCAGGGACTAGCGGAAAATACGAGCAGTACTTC. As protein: CASSIHPGTSGKYEQYF.

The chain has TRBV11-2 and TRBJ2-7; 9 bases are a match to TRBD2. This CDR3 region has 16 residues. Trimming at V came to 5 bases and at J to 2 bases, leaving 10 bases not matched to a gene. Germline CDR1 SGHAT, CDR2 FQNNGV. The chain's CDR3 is CASSRPGTSMPYEQYF. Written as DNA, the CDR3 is TGTGCCAGCAGCCGCCCAGGGACTAGCATGCCCTACGAGCAGTACTTC. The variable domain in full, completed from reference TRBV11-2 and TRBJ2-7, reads EAGVAQSPRYKIIEKRQSVAFWCNPISGHATLYWYQQILGQGPKLLIQFQNNGVVDDSQLPKDRFSAERLKGVDSTLKIQPAKLEDSAVYLCASSRPGTSMPYEQYFGPGTRLTVT.

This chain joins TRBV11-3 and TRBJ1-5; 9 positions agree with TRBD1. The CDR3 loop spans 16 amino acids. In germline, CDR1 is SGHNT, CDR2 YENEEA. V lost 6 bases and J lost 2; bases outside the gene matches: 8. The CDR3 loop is CASSSRDRDGNQPQHF. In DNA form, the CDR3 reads TGTGCCAGCAGTTCCCGGGACAGGGATGGCAATCAGCCCCAGCATTTT.

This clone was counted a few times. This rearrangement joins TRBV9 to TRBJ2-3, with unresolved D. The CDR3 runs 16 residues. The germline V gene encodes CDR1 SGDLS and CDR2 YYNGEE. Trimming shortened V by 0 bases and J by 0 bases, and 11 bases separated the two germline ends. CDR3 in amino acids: CASSVGAATSTDTQYF. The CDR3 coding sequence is TGTGCCAGCAGCGTAGGGGCAGCCACTAGCACAGATACGCAGTATTTT.

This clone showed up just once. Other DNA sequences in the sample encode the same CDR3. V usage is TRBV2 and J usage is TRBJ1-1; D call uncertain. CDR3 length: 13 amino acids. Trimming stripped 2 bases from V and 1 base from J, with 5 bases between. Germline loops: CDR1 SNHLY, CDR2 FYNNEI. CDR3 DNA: TGTGCCAGCAGTGAACGCAGGAACACTGAAGCTTTCTTT. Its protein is CASSERRNTEAFF. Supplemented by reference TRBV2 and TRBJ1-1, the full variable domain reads EPEVTQTPSHQVTQMGQEVILRCVPISNHLYFYWYRQILGQKVEFLVSFYNNEISEKSEIFDDQFSVERPDGSNFTLKIRSTKLEDSAMYFCASSERRNTEAFFGQGTRLTVV.

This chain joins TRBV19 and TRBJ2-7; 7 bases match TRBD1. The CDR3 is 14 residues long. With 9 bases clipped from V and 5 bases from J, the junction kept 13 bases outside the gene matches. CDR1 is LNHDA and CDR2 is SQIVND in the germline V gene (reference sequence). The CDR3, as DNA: TGTGCCAGCAGACAGGGTTTAGGGATTGACGAGCAGTACTTC. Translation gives CASRQGLGIDEQYF.

The CDR3 loop is CASSEPSGGALNEQFF. The CDR3 nucleotides read TGTGCCAGCAGTGAACCTAGCGGGGGGGCGCTTAATGAGCAGTTCTTC. The chain couples TRBV25-1 to TRBJ2-1, with TRBD2 identical over 12 bases. The V and J ends lost 2 bases and 7 bases, in that order; junction bases with no gene match: 6. Germline CDR1 MGHDK, CDR2 SYGVNS. CDR3 length equals 16 residues.

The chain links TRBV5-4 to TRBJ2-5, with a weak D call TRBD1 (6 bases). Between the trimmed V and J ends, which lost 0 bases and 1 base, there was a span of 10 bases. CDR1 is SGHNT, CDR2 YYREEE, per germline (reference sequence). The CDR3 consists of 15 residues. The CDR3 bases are TGTGCCAGCAGCTTGGGGACAGCGGCCCAAGAGACCCAGTACTTC. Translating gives CASSLGTAAQETQYF. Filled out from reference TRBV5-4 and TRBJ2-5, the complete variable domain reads ETGVTQSPTHLIKTRGQQVTLRCSSQSGHNTVSWYQQALGQGPQFIFQYYREEENGRGNFPPRFSGLQFPNYSSELNVNALELDDSALYLCASSLGTAAQETQYFGPGTRLLVL.

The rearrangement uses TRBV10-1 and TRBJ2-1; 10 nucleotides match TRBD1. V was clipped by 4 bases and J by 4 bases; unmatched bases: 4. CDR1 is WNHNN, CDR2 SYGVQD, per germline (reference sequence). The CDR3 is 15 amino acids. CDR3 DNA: TGCGCCAGCAGTGGGGACAGGGGCGATTACAATGAGCAGTTCTTC. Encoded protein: CASSGDRGDYNEQFF.

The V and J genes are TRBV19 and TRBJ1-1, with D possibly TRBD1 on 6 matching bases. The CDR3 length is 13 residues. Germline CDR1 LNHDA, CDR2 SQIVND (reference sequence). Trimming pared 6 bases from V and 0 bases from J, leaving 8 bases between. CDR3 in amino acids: CASRTGLNTEAFF. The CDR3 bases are TGTGCCAGTAGGACAGGATTGAACACTGAAGCTTTCTTT.

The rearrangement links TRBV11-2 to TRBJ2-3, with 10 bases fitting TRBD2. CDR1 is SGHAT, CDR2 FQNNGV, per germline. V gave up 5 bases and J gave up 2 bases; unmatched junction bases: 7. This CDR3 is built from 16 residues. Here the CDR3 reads CASSITSGTNTDTQYF. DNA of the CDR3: TGTGCCAGCAGCATTACTAGCGGGACAAACACAGATACGCAGTATTTT.

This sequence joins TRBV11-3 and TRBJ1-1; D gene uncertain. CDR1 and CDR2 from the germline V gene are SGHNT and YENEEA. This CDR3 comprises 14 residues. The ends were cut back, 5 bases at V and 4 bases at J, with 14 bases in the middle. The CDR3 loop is CASSQGVIGTEAFF. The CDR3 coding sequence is TGTGCCAGCAGCCAAGGAGTTATAGGCACTGAAGCTTTCTTT.

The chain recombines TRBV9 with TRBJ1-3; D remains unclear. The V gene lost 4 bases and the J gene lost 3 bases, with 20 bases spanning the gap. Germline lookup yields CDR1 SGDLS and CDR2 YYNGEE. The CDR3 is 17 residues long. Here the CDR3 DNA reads TGTGCCAGCAGCCCCGAGGGAGTGAACAACAATGGAAACACCATATATTTT. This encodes CASSPEGVNNNGNTIYF.

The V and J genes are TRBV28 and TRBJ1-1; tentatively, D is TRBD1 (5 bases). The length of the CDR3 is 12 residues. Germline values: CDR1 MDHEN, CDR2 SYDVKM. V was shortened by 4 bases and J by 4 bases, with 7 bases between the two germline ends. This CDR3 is CASSSGRTEAFF. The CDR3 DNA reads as TGTGCCAGCAGTTCAGGGCGCACTGAAGCTTTCTTT.

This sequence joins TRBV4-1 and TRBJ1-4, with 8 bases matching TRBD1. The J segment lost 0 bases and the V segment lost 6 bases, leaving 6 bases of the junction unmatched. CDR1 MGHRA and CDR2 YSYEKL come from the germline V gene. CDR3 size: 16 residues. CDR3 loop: CASRSGQGPTNEKLFF. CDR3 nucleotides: TGCGCCAGCAGGTCCGGACAGGGCCCAACTAATGAAAAACTGTTTTTT.

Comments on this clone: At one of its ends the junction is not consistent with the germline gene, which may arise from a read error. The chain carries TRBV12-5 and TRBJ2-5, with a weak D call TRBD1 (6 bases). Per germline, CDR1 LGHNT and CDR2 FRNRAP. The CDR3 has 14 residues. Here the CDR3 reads CASGLVDRPGPRDF. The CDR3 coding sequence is TGTGCTAGTGGTTTGGTCGACAGGCCTGGCCCAAGAGACTTC.

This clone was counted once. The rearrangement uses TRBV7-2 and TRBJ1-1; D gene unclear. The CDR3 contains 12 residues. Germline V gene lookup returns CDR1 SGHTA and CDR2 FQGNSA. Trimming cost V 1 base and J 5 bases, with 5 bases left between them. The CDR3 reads CASSLVQTEAFF. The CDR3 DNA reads TGTGCCAGCAGCTTAGTTCAGACTGAAGCTTTCTTT.

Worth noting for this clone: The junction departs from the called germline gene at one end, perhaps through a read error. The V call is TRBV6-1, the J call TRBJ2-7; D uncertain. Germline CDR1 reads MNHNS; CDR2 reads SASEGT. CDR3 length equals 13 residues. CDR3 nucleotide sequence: TGTGCCGGCAGATTAGACATTACCTACGAGCAGTACTTC. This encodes CAGRLDITYEQYF.

CDR3 amino acids: CASRESYEQYF. The CDR3 nucleotides are TGTGCCAGCCGGGAGAGCTACGAGCAGTACTTC. The chain couples TRBV6-6 to TRBJ2-7, with D maybe TRBD2 (6 bases). The germline V gene has CDR1 MNHNY and CDR2 SVGAGI (reference sequence). The CDR3 is made up of 11 amino acids. V was shortened by 8 bases and J by 3 bases, with 8 bases between the two germline ends.